This TCR beta chain was profiled in a study of blood T cell repertoires in COVID-19. At the level of the study: From T cells, B-cell-depleted T cells, or PBMCs came the material, which was cDNA or gDNA.

The length of the CDR3 is 14 residues. Germline values: CDR1 SGHTA, CDR2 FQGNSA. Trimming shortened V by 1 base and J by 6 bases, and 10 bases separated the two germline ends. Sequencing used immunoSEQ multiplex PCR; TCRdb keeps in-frame clones, though not all of them. The sample records approximately 250,000 clones, approximately 88% being singletons. Resolution of symptoms, clearance, or two negative PCRs was present in recovered Cohort 3 donors. The chain carries TRBV7-2 and TRBJ2-4, with D perhaps TRBD2 (5 bases). This sequence was found in a woman in her twenties or thirties who had recovered from COVID-19. What was sequenced was PBMCs or T cells enriched from blood (not recorded which). CDR3 DNA sequence: TGTGCCAGCAGCTTAGGGACTTCACCAAACATTCAGTACTTC. The encoded protein is CASSLGTSPNIQYF. Drawing the rest from reference TRBV7-2 and TRBJ2-4, the complete variable domain is GAGVSQSPSNKVTEKGKDVELRCDPISGHTALYWYRQSLGQGLEFLIYFQGNSAPDKSGLPSDRFSAERTGGSVSTLTIQRTQQEDSAVYLCASSLGTSPNIQYFGAGTRLSVL.